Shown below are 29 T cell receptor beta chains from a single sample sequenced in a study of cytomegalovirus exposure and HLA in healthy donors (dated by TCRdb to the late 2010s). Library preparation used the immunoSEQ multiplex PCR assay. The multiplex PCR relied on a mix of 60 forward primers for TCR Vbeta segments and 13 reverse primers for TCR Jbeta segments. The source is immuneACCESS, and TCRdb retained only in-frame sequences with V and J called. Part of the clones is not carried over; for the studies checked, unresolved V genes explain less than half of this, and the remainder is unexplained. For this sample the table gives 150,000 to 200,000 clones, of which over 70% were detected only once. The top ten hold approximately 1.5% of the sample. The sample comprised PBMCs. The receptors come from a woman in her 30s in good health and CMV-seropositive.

CDR3 amino acids: CASSESSGSLSEQYF. Here the CDR3 DNA reads TGCGCCAGCAGTGAGTCTAGCGGGAGTCTGAGCGAGCAGTACTTC. This chain links TRBV10-2 with TRBJ2-7, with 9 bases identical to TRBD2. Germline-derived CDR1 and CDR2 are WSHSY and SAAADI. This CDR3 contains 15 residues. Trimming cost V 0 bases and J 6 bases; bases outside gene matches: 6.

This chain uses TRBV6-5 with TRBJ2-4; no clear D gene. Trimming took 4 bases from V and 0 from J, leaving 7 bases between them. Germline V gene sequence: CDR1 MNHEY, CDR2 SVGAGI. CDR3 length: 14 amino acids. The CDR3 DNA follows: TGTGCCAGCAGTTCCAGTGGAGCCAAAAACATTCAGTACTTC. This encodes CASSSSGAKNIQYF.

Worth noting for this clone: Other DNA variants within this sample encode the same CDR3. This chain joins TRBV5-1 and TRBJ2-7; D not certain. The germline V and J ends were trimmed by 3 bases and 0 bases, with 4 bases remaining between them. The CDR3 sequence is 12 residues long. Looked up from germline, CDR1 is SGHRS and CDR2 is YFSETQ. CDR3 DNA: TGCGCCAGCAGCTCTAGCTCCTACGAGCAGTACTTC. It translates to CASSSSSYEQYF.

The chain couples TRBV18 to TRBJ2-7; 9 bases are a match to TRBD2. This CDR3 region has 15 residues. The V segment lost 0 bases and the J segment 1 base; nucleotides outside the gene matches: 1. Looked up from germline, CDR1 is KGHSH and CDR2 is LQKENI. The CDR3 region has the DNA TGTGCCAGCTCACCACCCCTAGCGGGATCCTACGAGCAGTACTTC. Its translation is CASSPPLAGSYEQYF. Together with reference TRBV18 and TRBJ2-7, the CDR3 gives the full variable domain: NAGVMQNPRHLVRRRGQEARLRCSPMKGHSHVYWYRQLPEEGLKFMVYLQKENIIDESGMPKERFSAEFPKEGPSILRIQQVVRGDSAAYFCASSPPLAGSYEQYFGPGTRLTVT.

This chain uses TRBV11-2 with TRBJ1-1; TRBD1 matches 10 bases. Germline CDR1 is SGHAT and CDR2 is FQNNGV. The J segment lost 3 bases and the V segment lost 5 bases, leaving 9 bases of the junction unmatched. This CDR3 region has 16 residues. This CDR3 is CASSGGWDRGHTEAFF. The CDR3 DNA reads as TGTGCCAGCAGCGGGGGGTGGGACAGGGGCCACACTGAAGCTTTCTTT.

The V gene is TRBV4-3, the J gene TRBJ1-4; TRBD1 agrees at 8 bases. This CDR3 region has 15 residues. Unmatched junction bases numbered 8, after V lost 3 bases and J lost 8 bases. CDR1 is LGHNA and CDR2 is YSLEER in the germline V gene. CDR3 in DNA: TGCGCCAGCAGCCACTCGGGACAGGTCGAGGAAAAACTGTTTTTT. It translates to CASSHSGQVEEKLFF.

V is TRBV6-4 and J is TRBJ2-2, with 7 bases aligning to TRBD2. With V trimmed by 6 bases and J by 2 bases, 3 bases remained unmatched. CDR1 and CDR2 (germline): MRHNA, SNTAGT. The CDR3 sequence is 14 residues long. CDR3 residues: CASSRDYNTGELFF. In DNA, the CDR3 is TGTGCCAGCAGCCGGGACTATAACACCGGGGAGCTGTTTTTT.

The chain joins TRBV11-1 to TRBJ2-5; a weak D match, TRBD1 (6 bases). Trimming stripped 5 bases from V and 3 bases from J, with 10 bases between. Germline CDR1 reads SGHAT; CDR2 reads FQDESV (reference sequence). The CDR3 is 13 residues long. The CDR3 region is CASSRPGEETQYF. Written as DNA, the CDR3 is TGTGCCAGCAGCCGGCCAGGGGAAGAGACCCAGTACTTC.

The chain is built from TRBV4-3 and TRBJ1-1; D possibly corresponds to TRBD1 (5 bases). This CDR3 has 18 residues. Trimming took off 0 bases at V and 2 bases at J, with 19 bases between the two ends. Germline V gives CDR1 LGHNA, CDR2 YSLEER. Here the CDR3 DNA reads TGCGCCAGCAGCCAAGAAGTCCAGGGCTTTTTCCTAAACACTGAAGCTTTCTTT. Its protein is CASSQEVQGFFLNTEAFF.

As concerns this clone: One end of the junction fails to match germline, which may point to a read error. As DNA, the CDR3 is TGTGTCAGCAGCTTAGAAGTCATCGGGAACTATGGCTACACCTTC. Translated, it gives CVSSLEVIGNYGYTF. The rearrangement joins TRBV7-9 to TRBJ1-2; D is unresolved. This CDR3 is built from 15 residues. Germline-derived CDR1 and CDR2 are SEHNR and FQNEAQ (reference sequence).

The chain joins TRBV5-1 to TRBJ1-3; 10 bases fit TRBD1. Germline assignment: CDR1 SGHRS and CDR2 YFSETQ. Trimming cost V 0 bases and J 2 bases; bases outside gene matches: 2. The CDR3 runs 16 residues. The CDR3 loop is CASSLGDRGTGNTIYF. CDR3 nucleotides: TGCGCCAGCAGCTTGGGGGACAGGGGAACTGGAAACACCATATATTTT.

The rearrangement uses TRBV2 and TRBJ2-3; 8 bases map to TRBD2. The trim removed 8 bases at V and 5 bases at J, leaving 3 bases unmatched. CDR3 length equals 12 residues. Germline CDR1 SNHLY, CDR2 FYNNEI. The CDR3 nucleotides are TGTGCCAGCGTACTAGCGGTAGATACGCAGTATTTT. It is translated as CASVLAVDTQYF.

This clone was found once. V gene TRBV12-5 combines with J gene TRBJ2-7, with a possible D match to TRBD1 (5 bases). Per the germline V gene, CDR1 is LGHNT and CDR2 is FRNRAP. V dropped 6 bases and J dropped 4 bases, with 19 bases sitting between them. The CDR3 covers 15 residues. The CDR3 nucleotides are TGTGCTAGTGGCCCTCAGACAGCTCGGCTGTACGAGCAGTACTTC. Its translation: CASGPQTARLYEQYF.

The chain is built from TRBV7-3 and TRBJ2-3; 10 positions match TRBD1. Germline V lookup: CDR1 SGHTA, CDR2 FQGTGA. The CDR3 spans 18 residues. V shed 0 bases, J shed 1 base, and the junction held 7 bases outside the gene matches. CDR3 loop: CASSLTGQGLERTDTQYF. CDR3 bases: TGTGCCAGCAGCTTAACGGGACAGGGGCTGGAGCGCACAGATACGCAGTATTTT.

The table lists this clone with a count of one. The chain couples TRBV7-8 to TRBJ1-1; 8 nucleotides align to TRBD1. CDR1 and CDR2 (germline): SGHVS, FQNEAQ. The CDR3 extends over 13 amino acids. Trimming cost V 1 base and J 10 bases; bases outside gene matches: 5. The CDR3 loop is CASSLGTGGRAFF. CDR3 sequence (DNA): TGTGCCAGCAGCTTAGGAACAGGGGGTCGAGCTTTCTTT.

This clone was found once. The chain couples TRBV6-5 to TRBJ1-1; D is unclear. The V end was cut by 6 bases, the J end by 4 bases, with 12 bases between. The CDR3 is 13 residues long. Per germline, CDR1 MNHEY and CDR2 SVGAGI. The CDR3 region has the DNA TGTGCCAGCAGAATTGCCCCGAGCACTGAAGCTTTCTTT. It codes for CASRIAPSTEAFF.

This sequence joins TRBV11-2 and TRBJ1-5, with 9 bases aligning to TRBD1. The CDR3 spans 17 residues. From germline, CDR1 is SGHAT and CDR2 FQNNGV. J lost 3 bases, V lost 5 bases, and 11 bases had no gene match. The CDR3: CASSPRGGQGFNQPQHF. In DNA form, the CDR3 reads TGTGCCAGCAGCCCTAGGGGAGGACAGGGGTTCAATCAGCCCCAGCATTTT.

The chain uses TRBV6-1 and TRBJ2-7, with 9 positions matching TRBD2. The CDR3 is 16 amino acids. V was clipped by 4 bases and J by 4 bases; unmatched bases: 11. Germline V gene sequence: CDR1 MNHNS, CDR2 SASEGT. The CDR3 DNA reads TGTGCCAGCAGTGCCCCGACTAGCGGCCCTTTTTACGAGCAGTACTTC. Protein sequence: CASSAPTSGPFYEQYF.

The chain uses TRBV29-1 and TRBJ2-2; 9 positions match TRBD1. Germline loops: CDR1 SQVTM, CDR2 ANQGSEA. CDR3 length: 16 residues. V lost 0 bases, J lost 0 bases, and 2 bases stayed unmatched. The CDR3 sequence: CSVEDRQGANTGELFF. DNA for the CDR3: TGCAGCGTTGAAGATCGACAGGGGGCGAACACCGGGGAGCTGTTTTTT.

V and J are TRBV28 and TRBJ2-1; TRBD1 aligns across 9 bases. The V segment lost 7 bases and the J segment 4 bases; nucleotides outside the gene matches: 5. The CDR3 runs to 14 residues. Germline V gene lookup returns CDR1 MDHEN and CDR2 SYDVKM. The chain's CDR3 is CASIWGQGYNEQFF. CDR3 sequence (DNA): TGTGCCAGCATATGGGGACAGGGATACAATGAGCAGTTCTTC.

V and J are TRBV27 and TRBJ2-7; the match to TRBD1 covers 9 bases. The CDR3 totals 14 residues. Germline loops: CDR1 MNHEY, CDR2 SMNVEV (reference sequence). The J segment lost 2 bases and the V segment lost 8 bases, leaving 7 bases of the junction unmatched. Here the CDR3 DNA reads TGTGCCAGCCGTACCGGGACAGGGCCCTACGAGCAGTACTTC. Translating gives CASRTGTGPYEQYF.

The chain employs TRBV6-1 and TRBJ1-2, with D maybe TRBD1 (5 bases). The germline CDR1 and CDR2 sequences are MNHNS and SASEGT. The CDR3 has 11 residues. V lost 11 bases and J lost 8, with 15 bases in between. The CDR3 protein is CAGGLEGGYTF. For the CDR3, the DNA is TGTGCCGGGGGTTTGGAGGGGGGCTACACCTTC.

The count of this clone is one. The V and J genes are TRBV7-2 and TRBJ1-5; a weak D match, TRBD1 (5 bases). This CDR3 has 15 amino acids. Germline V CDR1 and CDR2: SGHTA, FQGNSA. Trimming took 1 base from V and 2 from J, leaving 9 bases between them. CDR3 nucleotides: TGTGCCAGCAGCTTAGAGGGGAAGGGCAATCAGCCCCAGCATTTT. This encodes CASSLEGKGNQPQHF.

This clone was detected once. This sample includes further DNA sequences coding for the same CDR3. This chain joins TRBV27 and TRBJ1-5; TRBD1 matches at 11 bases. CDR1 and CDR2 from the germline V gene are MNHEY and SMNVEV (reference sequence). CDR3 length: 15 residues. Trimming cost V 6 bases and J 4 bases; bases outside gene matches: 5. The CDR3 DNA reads TGTGCCAGCAGCCCCGGGACAGGGGGTAATCAGCCCCAGCATTTT. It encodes CASSPGTGGNQPQHF.

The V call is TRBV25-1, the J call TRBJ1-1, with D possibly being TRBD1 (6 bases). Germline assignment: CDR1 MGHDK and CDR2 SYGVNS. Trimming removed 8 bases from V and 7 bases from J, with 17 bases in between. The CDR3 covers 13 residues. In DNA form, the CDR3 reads TGTGCCAGCGAGGACAGACCTATGGGTGAAGCTTTCTTT. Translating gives CASEDRPMGEAFF.

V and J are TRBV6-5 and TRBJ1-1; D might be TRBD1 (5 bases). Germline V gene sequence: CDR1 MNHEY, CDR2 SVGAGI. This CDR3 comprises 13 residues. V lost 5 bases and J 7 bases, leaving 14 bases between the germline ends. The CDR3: CASSTDTDLEAFF. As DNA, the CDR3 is TGTGCCAGCAGTACGGACACTGACCTTGAAGCTTTCTTT.

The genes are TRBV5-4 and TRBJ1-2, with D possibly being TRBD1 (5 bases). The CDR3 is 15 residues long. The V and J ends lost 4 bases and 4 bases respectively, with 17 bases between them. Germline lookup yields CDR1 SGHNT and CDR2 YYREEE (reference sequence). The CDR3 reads CASSAQVDTTYGYTF. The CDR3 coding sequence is TGTGCCAGCAGCGCCCAGGTGGACACCACCTATGGCTACACCTTC.

CDR3 in DNA: TGTGCCAGCAGTAGGACAGGGGAAGCAGATACGCAGTATTTT. Translation gives CASSRTGEADTQYF. V is TRBV13 and J is TRBJ2-3; TRBD1 agrees at 9 bases. V trimming: 6 bases; J trimming: 4 bases; junction bases outside the gene matches: 5. The CDR3 sequence is 14 residues long. The germline V gene has CDR1 PRHDT and CDR2 FYEKMQ (reference sequence).

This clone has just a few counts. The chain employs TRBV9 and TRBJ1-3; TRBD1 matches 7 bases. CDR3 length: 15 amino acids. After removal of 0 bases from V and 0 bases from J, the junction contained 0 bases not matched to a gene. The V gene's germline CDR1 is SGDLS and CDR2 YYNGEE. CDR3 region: CASSVDRGSGNTIYF. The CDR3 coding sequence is TGTGCCAGCAGCGTAGACAGGGGCTCTGGAAACACCATATATTTT.